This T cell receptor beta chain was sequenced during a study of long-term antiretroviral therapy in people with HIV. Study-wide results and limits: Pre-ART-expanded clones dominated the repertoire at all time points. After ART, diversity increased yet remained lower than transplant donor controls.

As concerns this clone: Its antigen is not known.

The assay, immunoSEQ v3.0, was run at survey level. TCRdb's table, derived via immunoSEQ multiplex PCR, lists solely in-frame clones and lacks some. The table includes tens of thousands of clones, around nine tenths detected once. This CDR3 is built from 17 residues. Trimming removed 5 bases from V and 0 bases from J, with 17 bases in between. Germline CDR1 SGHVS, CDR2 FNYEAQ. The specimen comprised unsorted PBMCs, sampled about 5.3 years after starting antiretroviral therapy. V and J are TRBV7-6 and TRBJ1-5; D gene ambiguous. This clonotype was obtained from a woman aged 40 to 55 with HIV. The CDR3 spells CASSRQERIFSNQPQHF. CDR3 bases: TGTGCCAGCAGCCGGCAGGAACGCATTTTTAGCAATCAGCCCCAGCATTTT.